These T cell receptor beta chains were read from a single sample in a study of T cells after yellow fever vaccination. TCRdb processed the 5' RACE reads anew with MiXCR; each CDR3 protein has one entry. The data contain roughly 400,000 distinct CDR3 sequences, about 19% of them seen just once; the ten biggest clones take up 18%. The sample consisted of PBMCs, taken before the yellow fever booster vaccination. The source is a man aged 18 to 29 who received the YFV17D yellow fever vaccine. The CDR3 runs from the conserved cysteine through the conserved F or W. A D gene is named only where the DNA matches it firmly. Clone size is given for some rows only: seen once, a few or many times, or a class if the clone is expanded.

size: .; J: TRBJ1-2; length: 17; V: TRBV7-9; D: .; CDR3: CASSARTDPTGNYGYTF; DNA: TGTGCCAGCAGCGCAAGGACCGACCCGACAGGAAACTATGGCTACACCTTC
size: few; J: TRBJ2-3; length: 13; V: TRBV7-9; D: .; CDR3: CASSHLHTDTQYF; DNA: TGTGCCAGCAGCCACCTCCACACAGATACGCAGTATTTT
size: .; J: TRBJ2-6; length: 16; V: TRBV15; D: .; CDR3: CATSRDTPAGANVLTF; DNA: TGTGCCACCAGCAGAGACACCCCGGCAGGGGCCAACGTCCTGACTTTC
size: .; J: TRBJ2-5; length: 16; V: TRBV5-1; D: TRBD2; CDR3: CASSLGRSGGKETQYF; DNA: TGCGCCAGCAGCCTTGGACGGTCGGGGGGTAAAGAGACCCAGTACTTC
size: .; J: TRBJ2-5; length: 15; V: TRBV7-2; D: TRBD1; CDR3: CASSSRTGYRETQYF; DNA: TGTGCCAGCAGCTCACGGACAGGGTATCGAGAGACCCAGTACTTC
size: many; J: TRBJ2-4; length: 15; V: TRBV15; D: .; CDR3: CATSRGEEPKNIQYF; DNA: TGTGCCACCAGCAGGGGAGAGGAGCCCAAAAACATTCAGTACTTC
size: many; J: TRBJ1-1; length: 13; V: TRBV29-1; D: .; CDR3: CSVDRAMNTEAFF; DNA: TGCAGCGTTGACAGGGCCATGAACACTGAAGCTTTCTTT
size: many; J: TRBJ1-2; length: 11; V: TRBV29-1; D: .; CDR3: CSATVNYGYTF; DNA: TGCAGCGCGACAGTTAACTATGGCTACACCTTC
size: .; J: TRBJ1-3; length: 19; V: TRBV7-9; D: TRBD1; CDR3: CASSWEFRDREVAGNTIYF; DNA: TGTGCCAGCAGCTGGGAATTCCGGGACAGGGAAGTTGCTGGAAACACCATATATTTT
size: .; J: TRBJ1-2; length: 12; V: TRBV6-4; D: TRBD1; CDR3: CATTGQNYGYTF; DNA: TGTGCCACGACGGGACAGAACTATGGCTACACCTTC
size: .; J: TRBJ2-5; length: 13; V: TRBV29-1; D: TRBD2; CDR3: CSVEPGTRETQYF; DNA: TGCAGCGTTGAGCCCGGGACTAGAGAGACCCAGTACTTC
size: few; J: TRBJ2-7; length: 14; V: TRBV15; D: .; CDR3: CATSTRASSYEQYF; DNA: TGTGCCACCAGCACAAGGGCTTCCTCCTACGAGCAGTACTTC
size: few; J: TRBJ2-5; length: 17; V: TRBV20-1; D: .; CDR3: CSASGWAVWASPETQYF; DNA: TGCAGTGCTAGTGGGTGGGCGGTTTGGGCCTCTCCAGAGACCCAGTACTTC
size: .; J: TRBJ2-4; length: 19; V: TRBV12-3/TRBV12-4; D: TRBD1; CDR3: CASSKKGTGQGLAKNIQYF; DNA: TGTGCCAGCAGCAAGAAGGGCACGGGACAGGGGTTAGCCAAAAACATTCAGTACTTC
size: few; J: TRBJ1-1; length: 14; V: TRBV10-3; D: TRBD1; CDR3: CAISGDRGGTEAFF; DNA: TGTGCCATCAGTGGCGACAGGGGGGGCACTGAAGCTTTCTTT
size: .; J: TRBJ1-4; length: 17; V: TRBV20-1; D: .; CDR3: CSARDFGDPYLNEKLFF; DNA: TGCAGTGCTAGAGATTTCGGCGACCCATATCTAAATGAAAAACTGTTTTTT
size: many; J: TRBJ2-2; length: 15; V: TRBV12-3/TRBV12-4; D: .; CDR3: CASSASIGVTGELFF; DNA: TGTGCCAGCAGTGCCTCGATAGGGGTCACCGGGGAGCTGTTTTTT
size: .; J: TRBJ2-2; length: 14; V: TRBV6-6; D: .; CDR3: CASNREPLTGELFF; DNA: TGTGCCAGCAACCGAGAACCACTCACCGGGGAGCTGTTTTTT
size: .; J: TRBJ2-1; length: 16; V: TRBV18; D: .; CDR3: CASSPEGLSSYNEQFF; DNA: TGTGCCAGCTCACCCGAAGGGCTGAGCTCCTACAATGAGCAGTTCTTC
size: once; J: TRBJ2-1; length: 13; V: TRBV7-9; D: TRBD2; CDR3: CATGLAGGREQFF; DNA: TGTGCCACAGGACTAGCGGGGGGTAGGGAGCAGTTCTTC
size: .; J: TRBJ1-4; length: 15; V: TRBV5-1; D: TRBD1; CDR3: CASSSEQGAGEKLFF; DNA: TGCGCCAGCAGCTCCGAACAGGGGGCGGGTGAAAAACTGTTTTTT
size: few; J: TRBJ2-7; length: 17; V: TRBV6-5; D: TRBD2; CDR3: CASSYPGRGAPGDEQYF; DNA: TGTGCCAGCAGTTACCCTGGGCGGGGGGCCCCCGGGGACGAGCAGTACTTC
size: many; J: TRBJ2-2; length: 13; V: TRBV6-5; D: .; CDR3: CASSYANTGELFF; DNA: TGTGCCAGCAGTTACGCGAACACCGGGGAGCTGTTTTTT
size: .; J: TRBJ2-1; length: 13; V: TRBV3-1; D: .; CDR3: CASSHLVANEQFF; DNA: TGTGCCAGCAGCCATCTTGTAGCTAATGAGCAGTTCTTC
size: .; J: TRBJ1-1; length: 15; V: TRBV6-6; D: .; CDR3: CASANWGRGNTEAFF; DNA: TGTGCCAGCGCCAATTGGGGGCGCGGAAACACTGAAGCTTTCTTT
size: .; J: TRBJ1-2; length: 15; V: TRBV6-6; D: TRBD1; CDR3: CASRATGTVFYGYTF; DNA: TGTGCCAGCAGAGCAACCGGGACAGTGTTCTATGGCTACACCTTC
size: once; J: TRBJ2-2; length: 12; V: TRBV24-1; D: .; CDR3: CATSDRGRELFF; DNA: TGTGCCACCAGTGATCGGGGACGGGAGCTGTTTTTT
size: few; J: TRBJ2-3; length: 15; V: TRBV6-6; D: TRBD2; CDR3: CASNPGRGGTDTQYF; DNA: TGTGCCAGCAATCCTGGGCGGGGGGGCACAGATACGCAGTATTTT
size: few; J: TRBJ2-5; length: 15; V: TRBV7-2; D: TRBD1; CDR3: CASSLVRGYQETQYF; DNA: TGTGCCAGCAGCTTAGTCAGGGGGTACCAAGAGACCCAGTACTTC
size: .; J: TRBJ2-5; length: 14; V: TRBV6-5; D: .; CDR3: CASSYSTPGETQYF; DNA: TGTGCCAGCAGTTACTCGACACCTGGGGAGACCCAGTACTTC
size: few; J: TRBJ1-2; length: 13; V: TRBV27; D: .; CDR3: CASSWTALGSYTF; DNA: TGTGCCAGCAGTTGGACGGCCTTGGGGAGCTACACCTTC
size: few; J: TRBJ1-2; length: 15; V: TRBV5-1; D: .; CDR3: CASSLAWEGGYGYTF; DNA: TGCGCCAGCAGCTTGGCGTGGGAGGGAGGCTATGGCTACACCTTC
size: .; J: TRBJ1-2; length: 16; V: TRBV12-3/TRBV12-4; D: TRBD1; CDR3: CASSLGSPGTGNGYTF; DNA: TGTGCCAGCAGTTTGGGCTCACCCGGGACAGGGAATGGCTACACCTTC
size: many; J: TRBJ2-3; length: 19; V: TRBV5-1; D: TRBD1; CDR3: CASSYRGRQYVGSTDTQYF; DNA: TGCGCCAGCAGCTACAGGGGAAGGCAGTACGTAGGGTCCACAGATACGCAGTATTTT
size: .; J: TRBJ2-6; length: 16; V: TRBV15; D: .; CDR3: CATSRDRGSGANVLTF; DNA: TGTGCCACCAGCAGAGACAGGGGCTCTGGGGCCAACGTCCTGACTTTC
size: .; J: TRBJ1-3; length: 15; V: TRBV7-9; D: TRBD1; CDR3: CASSTDRERRNTIYF; DNA: TGTGCCAGCAGCACGGACAGGGAAAGGCGGAACACCATATATTTT
size: few; J: TRBJ2-2; length: 12; V: TRBV15; D: .; CDR3: CATSRYTGELFF; DNA: TGTGCCACCAGCCGTTACACCGGGGAGCTGTTTTTT
size: .; J: TRBJ1-4; length: 14; V: TRBV27; D: TRBD1; CDR3: CASRFTGGDEKLFF; DNA: TGTGCCAGCAGATTTACAGGGGGCGATGAAAAACTGTTTTTT
size: .; J: TRBJ1-1; length: 12; V: TRBV10-3; D: TRBD1; CDR3: CAIKDTGDEAFF; DNA: TGTGCCATCAAGGATACAGGGGACGAAGCTTTCTTT
size: .; J: TRBJ1-5; length: 17; V: TRBV7-8; D: TRBD1; CDR3: CASSLAGTGGLNQPQHF; DNA: TGTGCCAGCAGCTTAGCCGGGACAGGGGGCCTCAATCAGCCCCAGCATTTT
size: .; J: TRBJ1-1; length: 12; V: TRBV29-1; D: .; CDR3: CSVDNTGLEAFF; DNA: TGCAGCGTTGATAACACAGGTCTTGAAGCTTTCTTT
size: .; J: TRBJ2-2; length: 18; V: TRBV16; D: .; CDR3: CASSPQPSSRADTGELFF; DNA: TGTGCCAGCAGCCCTCAGCCCTCTAGCAGGGCGGACACCGGGGAGCTGTTTTTT
size: .; J: TRBJ2-3; length: 16; V: TRBV5-1; D: .; CDR3: CASSLGGTGLTDTQYF; DNA: TGCGCCAGCAGCTTGGGTGGGACTGGCCTCACAGATACGCAGTATTTT
size: few; J: TRBJ1-4; length: 14; V: TRBV18; D: .; CDR3: CASSVTGLNEKLFF; DNA: TGTGCCAGCTCCGTCACAGGGTTAAATGAAAAACTGTTTTTT
size: .; J: TRBJ2-3; length: 16; V: TRBV28; D: .; CDR3: CASRPVGAGGSHTQYF; DNA: TGTGCCAGCAGACCAGTGGGGGCTGGAGGTTCCCATACGCAGTATTTT
size: .; J: TRBJ1-2; length: 16; V: TRBV6-5; D: TRBD1; CDR3: CASSSGTGFYLFGYTF; DNA: TGTGCCAGCAGTTCCGGGACAGGGTTCTACCTGTTTGGCTACACCTTC
size: .; J: TRBJ2-7; length: 12; V: TRBV27; D: .; CDR3: CASPEGEAEQYF; DNA: TGTGCCAGCCCCGAAGGGGAAGCCGAGCAGTACTTC
size: .; J: TRBJ1-6; length: 15; V: TRBV10-3; D: TRBD1; CDR3: CAISGTGGLQSPLHF; DNA: TGTGCCATCAGTGGGACAGGGGGCTTACAGTCACCCCTCCACTTT
size: many; J: TRBJ2-2; length: 13; V: TRBV5-1; D: .; CDR3: CASSFSGTGELFF; DNA: TGCGCCAGCAGCTTTTCGGGAACCGGGGAGCTGTTTTTT
size: .; J: TRBJ2-5; length: 17; V: TRBV9; D: TRBD2; CDR3: CASSEGSSGGNQETQYF; DNA: TGTGCCAGCAGCGAGGGGTCTAGCGGGGGGAACCAAGAGACCCAGTACTTC
size: many; J: TRBJ2-3; length: 14; V: TRBV6-2/TRBV6-3; D: TRBD2; CDR3: CASSYSGGTDTQYF; DNA: TGTGCCAGCAGTTATAGCGGGGGCACAGATACGCAGTATTTT
size: many; J: TRBJ2-1; length: 12; V: TRBV24-1; D: .; CDR3: CATSEFTGSWFF; DNA: TGTGCCACCAGTGAATTTACAGGGTCTTGGTTCTTC
size: few; J: TRBJ2-7; length: 15; V: TRBV6-2/TRBV6-3; D: .; CDR3: CASSYSSNREREQYF; DNA: TGTGCCAGCAGTTACTCGAGTAATCGGGAGCGCGAGCAGTACTTC
size: .; J: TRBJ1-5; length: 15; V: TRBV27; D: .; CDR3: CASSLREGNHQPQHF; DNA: TGTGCCAGCAGCCTTAGGGAGGGAAACCATCAGCCCCAGCATTTT
size: .; J: TRBJ1-2; length: 15; V: TRBV4-3; D: TRBD1; CDR3: CASSQGQGSNYGYTF; DNA: TGCGCCAGCAGCCAGGGACAGGGTTCTAACTATGGCTACACCTTC